These 21 T cell receptor beta chains came from one sample sequenced in a study of T cell clonotyping in hematopoietic cell transplantation. Time point meaning: recipient sample about 28 days before transplant, after cytoreduction. TCRdb's copy holds only in-frame clones and misses some; the assay was immunoSEQ multiplex PCR. Of approximately 44,000 clones detected, around 85% appear once; the ten largest clones hold less than 3%. Sequencing used peripheral blood mononuclear cells, obtained before stem cell transplant. The receptors stem from a man aged 60 to 75 with acute myeloid leukemia. Some clones in this sample may be carry-over from other donors' samples.

The rearrangement links TRBV7-9 to TRBJ2-7; 7 positions agree with TRBD1. Germline CDR1 SEHNR, CDR2 FQNEAQ (reference sequence). The CDR3 has 14 amino acids. The J segment lost 3 bases and the V segment lost 4 bases, leaving 6 bases of the junction unmatched. The CDR3 DNA reads TGTGCCAGCAGCTCGGCAGGGGGTAGCTACGAGCAGTACTTC. Amino acid sequence: CASSSAGGSYEQYF. Filled out from reference TRBV7-9 and TRBJ2-7, the complete variable domain reads DTGVSQNPRHKITKRGQNVTFRCDPISEHNRLYWYRQTLGQGPEFLTYFQNEAQLEKSRLLSDRFSAERPKGSFSTLEIQRTEQGDSAMYLCASSSAGGSYEQYFGPGTRLTVT.

The rearrangement joins TRBV5-1 to TRBJ1-2, with D perhaps matching TRBD1 (6 bases). Germline CDR1 is SGHRS and CDR2 is YFSETQ. The CDR3 is made up of 15 amino acids. V lost 1 base, J lost 7 bases, and 17 bases lay in between. The CDR3 nucleotides are TGCGCCAGCAGCTTGCGTTCACAGGGAGATTCTGGCTACACCTTC. Translating it yields CASSLRSQGDSGYTF.

The rearrangement links TRBV7-2 to TRBJ2-1, with 9 nucleotides matching TRBD1. The germline gives CDR1 SGHTA, CDR2 FQGNSA. Trimming cost V 5 bases and J 6 bases; bases outside gene matches: 5. CDR3 length: 14 amino acids. The CDR3 loop is CASSGTGMVNEQFF. CDR3 DNA: TGTGCCAGCAGCGGGACAGGGATGGTCAATGAGCAGTTCTTC.

The chain combines TRBV6-1 with TRBJ1-1; D not certain. The V end lost 2 bases, the J end lost 6 bases, and 4 bases lay between the germline ends. Per germline, CDR1 MNHNS and CDR2 SASEGT. The CDR3 is 11 residues long. CDR3 loop: CASSEFAEAFF. The CDR3, as DNA: TGTGCCAGCAGTGAATTCGCTGAAGCTTTCTTT.

This chain joins TRBV7-2 and TRBJ1-5, with 10 positions matching TRBD1. CDR3 size: 16 residues. CDR1 is SGHTA and CDR2 is FQGNSA in the germline V gene. J gave up 7 bases and V 5 bases, and 11 bases lay outside the gene matches. The CDR3 nucleotides read TGTGCCAGCAGCCCCCCGGGTGGACAGGGGGGCCAGCCCCAGCATTTT. As protein: CASSPPGGQGGQPQHF. The full variable domain, in which reference TRBV7-2 and TRBJ1-5 provide the parts outside the CDR3, is GAGVSQSPSNKVTEKGKDVELRCDPISGHTALYWYRQSLGQGLEFLIYFQGNSAPDKSGLPSDRFSAERTGGSVSTLTIQRTQQEDSAVYLCASSPPGGQGGQPQHFGDGTRLSIL.

The chain joins TRBV11-3 to TRBJ1-6, with 10 bases fitting TRBD1. The CDR3 is 15 residues long. Germline V CDR1 and CDR2: SGHNT, YENEEA. The ends lost 5 bases at V and 8 bases at J; junction bases unmatched: 6. CDR3 sequence reads: CASSTGQGEDSPLHF. CDR3 in DNA: TGTGCCAGCAGCACCGGACAGGGGGAGGATTCACCCCTCCACTTT.

The chain carries TRBV12-5 and TRBJ1-2; TRBD1 agrees at 8 bases. From germline, CDR1 is LGHNT and CDR2 FRNRAP. This CDR3 has 14 amino acids. V gave up 1 base and J gave up 8 bases; unmatched junction bases: 6. The CDR3 protein is CASGLDQGARGYTF. As DNA, the CDR3 is TGTGCTAGTGGTTTGGACCAGGGGGCGAGAGGCTACACCTTC.

This clone has only a few counts. V and J are TRBV5-4 and TRBJ1-2; D is ambiguous. The CDR3 consists of 13 residues. CDR1 and CDR2 (germline): SGHNT, YYREEE (reference sequence). V was pared by 0 bases and J by 6 bases, with 9 bases between. The CDR3 bases are TGTGCCAGCAGCTTGGACTACAGCGATGGCTACACCTTC. Its translation is CASSLDYSDGYTF. The complete variable domain, with remaining parts taken from reference TRBV5-4 and TRBJ1-2, reads ETGVTQSPTHLIKTRGQQVTLRCSSQSGHNTVSWYQQALGQGPQFIFQYYREEENGRGNFPPRFSGLQFPNYSSELNVNALELDDSALYLCASSLDYSDGYTFGSGTRLTVV.

Only one count was recorded for this clone. The V call is TRBV11-3, the J call TRBJ2-7; TRBD2 matches 10 bases. This CDR3 is 15 amino acids long. The junction had 5 bases not matched to a gene; V was cut back by 5 bases and J by 1 base. In germline, CDR1 is SGHNT, CDR2 YENEEA. As DNA, the CDR3 is TGTGCCAGCAGCCTCTCTAGCGGGGGTTCCTACGAGCAGTACTTC. It codes for CASSLSSGGSYEQYF.

This chain links TRBV6-4 with TRBJ1-5; no clear D gene. Germline assignment: CDR1 MRHNA and CDR2 SNTAGT. The CDR3 length is 9 residues. V lost 10 bases, J lost 5 bases, and 3 bases lay in between. CDR3 nucleotides: TGTGCCAAAGATCAGCCCCAGCATTTT. This codes for CAKDQPQHF.

The rearrangement uses TRBV6-5 and TRBJ2-1, with D unresolved. The V gene's germline CDR1 is MNHEY and CDR2 SVGAGI. CDR3 size: 15 residues. V dropped 4 bases and J dropped 0 bases, with 10 bases sitting between them. In DNA, the CDR3 is TGTGCCAGCAGTTCCCCGAGGTTCTCCTACAATGAGCAGTTCTTC. Its translation is CASSSPRFSYNEQFF.

The chain uses TRBV5-1 and TRBJ1-2; possibly TRBD1 for D (5 bases). V was clipped by 7 bases and J by 4 bases, with 14 bases between them. The CDR3 runs to 13 residues. The germline V gene encodes CDR1 SGHRS and CDR2 YFSETQ. The CDR3 is CASAGTGTYGYTF. The CDR3 region has the DNA TGCGCCAGCGCAGGGACCGGAACCTATGGCTACACCTTC.

This chain links TRBV7-6 with TRBJ1-4; D is possibly TRBD1 (5 bases). CDR1 is SGHVS and CDR2 is FNYEAQ in the germline V gene. The V gene lost 5 bases and the J gene lost 6 bases, with 13 bases spanning the gap. This CDR3 comprises 14 residues. The CDR3 region is CASSREGRDEKLFF. The CDR3 DNA reads as TGTGCCAGCAGCCGAGAGGGACGGGATGAAAAACTGTTTTTT.

V and J are TRBV7-9 and TRBJ2-1; D not certain. Germline V gene lookup returns CDR1 SEHNR and CDR2 FQNEAQ (reference sequence). V was clipped by 3 bases and J by 5 bases, with 8 bases between them. The CDR3 totals 13 residues. The CDR3 nucleotides are TGTGCCAGCAGCTTGGACGGCCACAATGAGCAGTTCTTC. Protein: CASSLDGHNEQFF.

The chain has TRBV7-2 and TRBJ2-7, with D unresolved. The CDR3 is 11 residues long. The V end lost 4 bases, the J end lost 2 bases, and 3 bases lay between the germline ends. From germline, CDR1 is SGHTA and CDR2 FQGNSA. The CDR3 is CASSSTYEQYF. The CDR3 DNA sequence: TGTGCCAGCAGCTCAACCTACGAGCAGTACTTC.

The chain recombines TRBV5-6 with TRBJ2-7, with D tentatively TRBD1 (5 bases). V was pared by 2 bases and J by 0 bases, with 9 bases between. The CDR3 covers 14 residues. CDR1 SGHDT and CDR2 YYEEEE come from the germline V gene. Written as DNA, the CDR3 is TGTGCCAGCAGCTTTACAGGTTTCTCCTACGAGCAGTACTTC. Translated: CASSFTGFSYEQYF. Looking up the rest from reference TRBV5-6 and TRBJ2-7 gives the full variable domain: DAGVTQSPTHLIKTRGQQVTLRCSPKSGHDTVSWYQQALGQGPQFIFQYYEEEERQRGNFPDRFSGHQFPNYSSELNVNALLLGDSALYLCASSFTGFSYEQYFGPGTRLTVT.

A few counts support this clone. The J gene is TRBJ1-1, the V gene TRBV2; D not certain. Germline V lookup: CDR1 SNHLY, CDR2 FYNNEI. This CDR3 has 14 amino acids. The V end lost 6 bases, the J end lost 7 bases, and 18 bases lay between the germline ends. The CDR3 coding sequence is TGTGCCAGCAGAGGACGGCCTTCGGTCGGTGAAGCTTTCTTT. This encodes CASRGRPSVGEAFF.

The CDR3 is CASSISGAGEKLFF. Written as DNA, the CDR3 is TGTGCCAGTAGTATTTCAGGGGCGGGTGAAAAACTGTTTTTT. V gene TRBV19 combines with J gene TRBJ1-4; D is possibly TRBD1 (6 bases). This CDR3 contains 14 residues. Germline CDR1 LNHDA, CDR2 SQIVND (reference sequence). Trimming removed 3 bases from V and 7 bases from J, with 12 bases in between.

This chain links TRBV5-8 with TRBJ2-7, with a possible D match to TRBD1 (6 bases). V lost 1 base and J 4 bases, leaving 18 bases between the germline ends. This CDR3 has 16 amino acids. In germline, CDR1 is SGHTS, CDR2 YDEGEE. DNA for the CDR3: TGTGCCAGCAGCTTGCGGCTGGGGGCTGCTTGGTACGAGCAGTACTTC. Translated, it gives CASSLRLGAAWYEQYF.

This clone has just one count. Here the CDR3 reads CASSFLFSGGVPDTQYF. The CDR3 region has the DNA TGTGCCAGCAGCTTCCTGTTTAGCGGGGGTGTGCCAGATACGCAGTATTTT. V usage is TRBV11-2 and J usage is TRBJ2-3; 9 nucleotides match TRBD2. Germline CDR1 SGHAT, CDR2 FQNNGV. With 3 bases clipped from V and 4 bases from J, the junction kept 11 bases outside the gene matches. The CDR3 has 17 residues.

The chain couples TRBV7-2 to TRBJ1-2; D not resolved. The CDR3 loop spans 12 amino acids. Trimming took off 5 bases at V and 8 bases at J, with 12 bases between the two ends. Per the germline V gene, CDR1 is SGHTA and CDR2 is FQGNSA. CDR3 sequence reads: CASSPPYGGYTF. CDR3 coding DNA: TGTGCCAGCAGCCCCCCATACGGAGGCTACACCTTC.